This passage covers 13 T cell receptor beta chains from one sample sequenced in a study of early T cells in non-severe SARS-CoV-2 infection. MiXCR, applied by TCRdb to the 5' RACE reads, yields one record per CDR3 protein. The sample holds about 77,000 distinct CDR3 sequences, 15% to 20% seen once. The sample consisted of whole blood. The receptor set was obtained from an adult who was a healthcare worker with PCR-confirmed SARS-CoV-2 infection or an uninfected control (not recorded which).

The chain is built from TRBV29-1 and TRBJ2-7; 11 positions match TRBD1. Germline V CDR1 and CDR2: SQVTM, ANQGSEA. V dropped 7 bases and J dropped 4; count of bases not matched to a gene: 9. This CDR3 comprises 14 residues. CDR3 loop: CSARRGQGVYEQYF. DNA for the CDR3: TGCAGCGCCCGCCGGGGACAGGGGGTATACGAGCAGTACTTC.

This chain uses TRBV6-2 or TRBV6-3 with TRBJ2-1; 10 bases match TRBD2. Trimming removed 5 bases from V and 9 bases from J; junction bases left unmatched: 4. The CDR3 length is 13 residues. Germline CDR1 reads MNHEY; CDR2 reads SVGEGT. The CDR3 reads CASSTSGIVEQFF. The CDR3 DNA reads as TGTGCCAGCAGTACTAGCGGGATAGTTGAGCAGTTCTTC.

This chain's CDR3 is CGTGGTGANVLTF. The CDR3 coding sequence is TGCGGGACAGGGGGAACGGGGGCCAACGTCCTGACTTTC. This chain joins TRBV20-1 and TRBJ2-6; 11 nucleotides line up with TRBD1. The CDR3 has 13 amino acids. Germline-derived CDR1 and CDR2 are DFQATT and SNEGSKA (reference sequence).

V is TRBV29-1 and J is TRBJ1-2; 10 nucleotides match TRBD1. The germline CDR1 and CDR2 sequences are SQVTM and ANQGSEA. V lost 6 bases to trimming and J lost 7 bases; unmatched junction nucleotides: 5. The CDR3 has 12 amino acids. CDR3 in amino acids: CSVSGQGSGYTF. The CDR3 DNA reads as TGCAGCGTGTCGGGACAGGGGAGTGGCTACACCTTC.

In this sample, this clonotype turned up a few times. The gene calls are TRBV2 and TRBJ2-1; 7 bases align to TRBD1. The junction had 8 bases not matched to a gene; V was cut back by 6 bases and J by 9 bases. Germline V CDR1 and CDR2: SNHLY, FYNNEI. The CDR3 is made up of 13 amino acids. The CDR3 region is CASRRFQGVEQFF. The CDR3 DNA reads as TGTGCCAGCAGAAGGTTTCAGGGGGTTGAGCAGTTCTTC.

The chain has TRBV6-1 and TRBJ1-1; D unresolved. CDR1 is MNHNS and CDR2 is SASEGT in the germline V gene. The germline V and J ends were trimmed by 1 base and 11 bases, with 14 bases remaining between them. This CDR3 is 13 amino acids long. The CDR3 is CASSEEAVSWAFF. CDR3 sequence (DNA): TGTGCCAGCAGTGAAGAGGCGGTGTCTTGGGCTTTCTTT.

The chain links TRBV11-2 to TRBJ2-7; 10 positions agree with TRBD1. CDR1 SGHAT and CDR2 FQNNGV come from the germline V gene. The CDR3 length is 14 residues. The V gene end was trimmed by 5 bases and the J gene end by 5 bases; junction bases not matched to a gene: 6. In nucleotides, the CDR3 is TGTGCCAGCAGCGAGGACAGGGGGGCGAACGAGCAGTACTTC. Translating it yields CASSEDRGANEQYF.

This chain links TRBV15 with TRBJ1-2, with D unresolved. CDR1 and CDR2 from the germline V gene are LNHNV and YYDKDF (reference sequence). There are 13 residues in the CDR3. Trimming took off 0 bases at V and 4 bases at J, with 6 bases between the two ends. Written as DNA, the CDR3 is TGTGCCACCAGCAGAGATTACCCCTATGGCTACACCTTC. It is translated as CATSRDYPYGYTF.

This clonotype has a handful of counts. The chain is built from TRBV29-1 and TRBJ2-1; weak D call: TRBD2 (5 bases). Germline V CDR1 and CDR2: SQVTM, ANQGSEA. This CDR3 contains 14 residues. Trimming stripped 7 bases from V and 4 bases from J, with 17 bases between. CDR3 nucleotide sequence: TGCAGCGGCCTAGCCGGTGACTGGTACAATGAGCAGTTCTTC. This gives the protein CSGLAGDWYNEQFF.

This clonotype turned up a few times. V and J are TRBV16 and TRBJ2-7; D is perhaps TRBD1 (5 bases). Germline V CDR1 and CDR2: KGHSY, FQNENV. Trimming removed 0 bases at V and 3 bases at J, with 9 bases between. The CDR3 sequence is 14 residues long. CDR3 protein: CASSQSDRLYEQYF. The CDR3 bases are TGTGCCAGCAGCCAATCAGACAGACTCTACGAGCAGTACTTC. Full variable domain (remainder filled in from reference TRBV16 and TRBJ2-7): GEEVAQTPKHLVRGEGQKAKLYCAPIKGHSYVFWYQQVLKNEFKFLISFQNENVFDETGMPKERFSAKCLPNSPCSLEIQATKLEDSAVYFCASSQSDRLYEQYFGPGTRLTVT.

The chain is built from TRBV5-1 and TRBJ2-7, with TRBD1 identical over 8 bases. CDR1 SGHRS and CDR2 YFSETQ come from the germline V gene. The trim removed 0 bases at V and 2 bases at J, leaving 4 bases unmatched. This CDR3 contains 15 residues. The DNA of the CDR3 is TGCGCCAGCAGCTTGGGCGGGACAGGAGCCTACGAGCAGTACTTC. It is translated as CASSLGGTGAYEQYF.

This clonotype has a count of ten or more. The J gene is TRBJ2-1, the V gene TRBV18, with 7 positions matching TRBD2. Trimming took 2 bases from V and 9 from J; bases not matched to a gene: 10. The germline V gene has CDR1 KGHSH and CDR2 LQKENI. CDR3 size: 15 residues. The CDR3 region is CASSPAAGVTGEQFF. The CDR3 DNA reads as TGTGCCAGCTCACCAGCGGCGGGAGTCACTGGTGAGCAGTTCTTC.

The V call is TRBV19, the J call TRBJ1-5; TRBD1 agrees at 7 bases. Looked up from germline, CDR1 is LNHDA and CDR2 is SQIVND (reference sequence). V lost 7 bases, J lost 2 bases, and 11 bases stayed unmatched. CDR3 length: 16 amino acids. The CDR3 DNA is TGTGCCAGTAACCGAAGACAGGGACGGGGCAATCAGCCCCAGCATTTT. Amino acids: CASNRRQGRGNQPQHF.